The 15 T cell receptor beta chains presented below share a single source sample, sequenced in a study of CD8 T cells in Susac syndrome. After extraction with the RNeasy kit, roughly 0.45 to 1 ug of the RNA was reverse transcribed using random hexamers. TCRdb redid the calling of the immunoSEQ multiplex PCR reads with MiXCR, one entry per CDR3 protein. The sample yields around 81,000 distinct CDR3 sequences, 94% seen once. The specimen was CD8+ T cells from PBMCs. These receptor sequences come from a human donor with Susac syndrome.

The chain carries TRBV7-8 and TRBJ2-1; D is perhaps TRBD2 (6 bases). V lost 0 bases, J lost 10 bases, and 25 bases lay in between. CDR1 SGHVS and CDR2 FQNEAQ come from the germline V gene. The CDR3 sequence is 18 residues long. CDR3 region: CASSLASSWGVFASEQFF. The CDR3 bases are TGTGCCAGCAGCTTAGCCTCGTCTTGGGGGGTGTTCGCAAGCGAGCAGTTCTTC.

The chain uses TRBV27 and TRBJ1-2, with D possibly matching TRBD1 (5 bases). V was cut by 6 bases and J by 4 bases, with 9 bases left in between. CDR3 size: 12 residues. Germline lookup yields CDR1 MNHEY and CDR2 SMNVEV (reference sequence). The CDR3 nucleotides read TGTGCCAGCAGGACAGCCACCTATGGCTACACCTTC. This encodes CASRTATYGYTF.

CDR3 sequence (DNA): TGTGCCACCAGTGATACGGGGGGGGACTCGAACCCCAATGAGCAGTTCTTC. Protein: CATSDTGGDSNPNEQFF. The chain employs TRBV24-1 and TRBJ2-1, with 8 nucleotides matching TRBD2. CDR1 and CDR2 (germline): KGHDR, SFDVKD. The CDR3 is made up of 17 amino acids. Trimming at V came to 3 bases and at J to 6 bases, leaving 12 bases not matched to a gene.

The V and J genes are TRBV7-3 and TRBJ2-1; 11 nucleotides align to TRBD2. The CDR3 sequence is 15 residues long. V shed 5 bases and J 7 bases; nucleotides not matched to a gene: 7. Germline V gives CDR1 SGHTA, CDR2 FQGTGA. The CDR3 DNA sequence: TGTGCCAGCAGCCAAGGGCTAGCGGGAGGTAATGAGCAGTTCTTC. It specifies CASSQGLAGGNEQFF.

This rearrangement joins TRBV7-9 to TRBJ1-2; no clear D gene. Germline CDR1 SEHNR, CDR2 FQNEAQ (reference sequence). V lost 3 bases and J lost 6, with 8 bases in between. The CDR3 is 12 amino acids. In DNA form, the CDR3 reads TGTGCCAGCAGCTTCCTGTCGGATGGCTACACCTTC. Translation gives CASSFLSDGYTF.

The chain joins TRBV6-1 to TRBJ2-3; tentatively, D is TRBD1 (6 bases). From germline, CDR1 is MNHNS and CDR2 SASEGT. Trimming removed 5 bases from V and 2 bases from J, with 14 bases in between. The CDR3 runs to 15 residues. CDR3 protein: CASSFLDRSTDTQYF. The CDR3 DNA sequence: TGTGCCAGCAGTTTTCTTGACAGGTCCACAGATACGCAGTATTTT.

The table lists this clonotype with a count of one. J is TRBJ2-1 and V is TRBV12-3 or TRBV12-4; perhaps TRBD2 as D (6 bases). The CDR3 is 11 amino acids. Trimming pared 6 bases from V and 10 bases from J, leaving 10 bases between. CDR3 nucleotides: TGTGCCAGCAGGGGGGACTTCGAGCAGTTCTTC. Translating it yields CASRGDFEQFF.

J is TRBJ2-1 and V is TRBV27, with D tentatively TRBD1 (5 bases). The CDR3 is made up of 14 amino acids. Per germline, CDR1 MNHEY and CDR2 SMNVEV (reference sequence). V gave up 2 bases and J gave up 8 bases, with 13 bases separating them. CDR3 sequence reads: CASSLQGEWYEQFF. The CDR3 region has the DNA TGTGCCAGCAGTTTACAGGGCGAGTGGTATGAGCAGTTCTTC.

The genes are TRBV13 and TRBJ2-7; D may be TRBD2 (5 bases). Trimming pared 5 bases from V and 0 bases from J, leaving 8 bases between. This CDR3 contains 13 residues. CDR1 is PRHDT and CDR2 is FYEKMQ in the germline V gene (reference sequence). CDR3 region: CASSIRDSYEQYF. Written as DNA, the CDR3 is TGTGCCAGCAGCATTCGGGACTCCTACGAGCAGTACTTC.

This chain links TRBV4-2 with TRBJ2-7; D remains ambiguous. Trimming removed 0 bases at V and 5 bases at J, with 26 bases between. The CDR3 loop spans 19 amino acids. Germline CDR1 is LGHNA and CDR2 is YNFKEQ. The CDR3 here is CASSQESQLGNPLLDEQYF. CDR3 DNA sequence: TGTGCCAGCAGCCAAGAATCTCAGCTTGGCAATCCCCTTTTGGACGAGCAGTACTTC.

The chain carries TRBV7-9 and TRBJ2-7; D is unclear. From germline, CDR1 is SEHNR and CDR2 FQNEAQ (reference sequence). CDR3 length: 15 amino acids. Trimming left V 5 bases short and J 5 bases short, with 19 bases between. CDR3 in amino acids: CASSPGFGNPNEQYF. The CDR3 DNA reads TGTGCCAGCAGCCCTGGATTTGGGAACCCCAACGAGCAGTACTTC. Combining the CDR3 with reference TRBV7-9 and TRBJ2-7 gives the whole variable domain DTGVSQNPRHKITKRGQNVTFRCDPISEHNRLYWYRQTLGQGPEFLTYFQNEAQLEKSRLLSDRFSAERPKGSFSTLEIQRTEQGDSAMYLCASSPGFGNPNEQYFGPGTRLTVT.

J is TRBJ2-7 and V is TRBV9; 10 bases map to TRBD2. The CDR3 contains 16 residues. Germline V gene lookup returns CDR1 SGDLS and CDR2 YYNGEE. J lost 2 bases, V lost 4 bases, and 9 bases had no gene match. CDR3 sequence: CASSPRGAGGAYEQYF. The CDR3 DNA sequence: TGTGCCAGCAGCCCTCGGGGAGCGGGAGGGGCCTACGAGCAGTACTTC. The entire variable domain, with the rest obtained from reference TRBV9 and TRBJ2-7, is as follows: DSGVTQTPKHLITATGQRVTLRCSPRSGDLSVYWYQQSLDQGLQFLIQYYNGEERAKGNILERFSAQQFPDLHSELNLSSLELGDSALYFCASSPRGAGGAYEQYFGPGTRLTVT.

This clonotype was counted once. One junction end disagrees with the germline gene, perhaps due to a read error. CDR3 residues: CASSPRGHDTEASF. The CDR3 region has the DNA TGTGCCAGCAGCCCTAGGGGGCATGACACTGAAGCTTCCTTT. This chain joins TRBV13 and TRBJ1-1, with 7 nucleotides matching TRBD1. In germline, CDR1 is PRHDT, CDR2 FYEKMQ (reference sequence). This CDR3 is 14 amino acids long.

V is TRBV19 and J is TRBJ2-1, with D possibly matching TRBD1 (6 bases). This CDR3 region has 16 residues. Germline-derived CDR1 and CDR2 are LNHDA and SQIVND (reference sequence). Trimming cost V 1 base and J 0 bases, with 10 bases left between them. CDR3 in amino acids: CASSIVGASSYNEQFF. As DNA, the CDR3 is TGTGCCAGTAGTATAGTGGGGGCCAGCTCCTACAATGAGCAGTTCTTC.

The CDR3 loop is CASSQDGSDQETQYF. CDR3 DNA: TGCGCCAGCAGCCAAGATGGGTCAGACCAAGAGACCCAGTACTTC. This sequence joins TRBV4-3 and TRBJ2-5; D call uncertain. Germline loops: CDR1 LGHNA, CDR2 YSLEER. The ends were cut back, 0 bases at V and 0 bases at J, with 8 bases in the middle. This CDR3 is 15 amino acids long.